What follows are 7 T cell receptor beta chains derived from one specimen sequenced in a study of beta chain features in type 1 diabetes. The entirety of the isolated RNA underwent reverse transcription, so expressed TCRB transcripts were sequenced. Sequenced by immunoSEQ multiplex PCR; TCRdb stores in-frame clones only, minus some. The data show about 240,000 clones, approximately 15% seen once. The study's findings and limits: TCRB CDR3s from Type 1 diabetes patients were moderately but significantly shorter in all four CD4+ subsets.

These receptors' antigens are unknown. Sequences were obtained from naive CD4+ T cells from blood. These TCRs come from a man aged 25-45 years with type 1 diabetes.

This clone was observed a handful of times. The chain couples TRBV7-2 to TRBJ2-1, with 10 positions matching TRBD2. This CDR3 spans 17 amino acids. V dropped 2 bases and J dropped 7; count of bases not matched to a gene: 11. Germline V gene lookup returns CDR1 SGHTA and CDR2 FQGNSA. This chain's CDR3 is CASSLRWNLAGANEQFF. For the CDR3, the DNA is TGTGCCAGCAGCTTAAGGTGGAATCTAGCGGGAGCTAATGAGCAGTTCTTC.

The V and J genes are TRBV5-1 and TRBJ1-5; D gene unclear. The germline gives CDR1 SGHRS, CDR2 YFSETQ. The CDR3 runs to 14 residues. Deletions cut 0 bases from V and 2 bases from J, with 6 bases between. In nucleotides, the CDR3 is TGCGCCAGCAGCTTGGGTAGTGGCAATCAGCCCCAGCATTTT. This codes for CASSLGSGNQPQHF.

This rearrangement joins TRBV29-1 to TRBJ2-2; D not resolved. This CDR3 is 12 amino acids long. The V and J ends lost 5 bases and 4 bases respectively, with 8 bases between them. Germline CDR1 and CDR2: SQVTM and ANQGSEA. DNA for the CDR3: TGCAGCGTTAGTAGTACCACCGGGGAGCTGTTTTTT. Protein: CSVSSTTGELFF.

This clone was counted only a few times. CDR3 DNA: TGTGCCAGCAGCCCTACGGGACAGCCGAACACTGAAGCTTTCTTT. Translation: CASSPTGQPNTEAFF. The chain recombines TRBV7-9 with TRBJ1-1, with 7 bases matching TRBD1. Losses at the gene ends were 5 bases for V and 1 base for J; bases not matched to a gene: 7. The CDR3 runs to 15 residues. Per the germline V gene, CDR1 is SEHNR and CDR2 is FQNEAQ (reference sequence).

This CDR3 is CASSLRGSSNQPQHF. The CDR3 nucleotides read TGTGCCAGCAGCTTGAGGGGATCGAGCAATCAGCCCCAGCATTTT. The chain employs TRBV5-6 and TRBJ1-5; D may be TRBD1 (5 bases). The CDR3 spans 15 residues. The germline gives CDR1 SGHDT, CDR2 YYEEEE. Trimming pared 1 base from V and 1 base from J, leaving 9 bases between.

In this sample, this clone turned up a few times. The chain recombines TRBV7-2 with TRBJ2-6; weak D call: TRBD2 (7 bases). The CDR3 length is 15 residues. Per the germline V gene, CDR1 is SGHTA and CDR2 is FQGNSA. V shed 3 bases and J shed 11 bases, with 17 bases lying between them. The CDR3, as DNA: TGTGCCAGCAGCTTGGGGGGGGCGGTCGGTGACGTCCTGACTTTC. Translating it yields CASSLGGAVGDVLTF.

The chain combines TRBV10-3 with TRBJ1-1; D is perhaps TRBD1 (5 bases). Trimming took off 0 bases at V and 2 bases at J, with 16 bases between the two ends. The CDR3 is 17 residues long. Germline lookup yields CDR1 ENHRY and CDR2 SYGVKD. DNA of the CDR3: TGTGCCATCAGTGAGTCAGGGTTACCCACAGGTAACACTGAAGCTTTCTTT. Protein sequence: CAISESGLPTGNTEAFF.